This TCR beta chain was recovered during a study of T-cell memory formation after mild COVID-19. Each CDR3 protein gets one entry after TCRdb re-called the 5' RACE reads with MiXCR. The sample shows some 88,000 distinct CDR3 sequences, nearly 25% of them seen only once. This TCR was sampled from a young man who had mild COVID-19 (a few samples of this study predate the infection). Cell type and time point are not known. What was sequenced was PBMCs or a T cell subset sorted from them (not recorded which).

CDR3 loop: CASSLLGLHYGYTF. DNA of the CDR3: TGTGCCAGCAGTTTACTGGGCCTTCACTATGGCTACACCTTC. The gene calls are TRBV12-3 or TRBV12-4 and TRBJ1-2; D gene unclear. The CDR3 length is 14 residues. V was clipped by 2 bases and J by 3 bases, with 10 bases between them.